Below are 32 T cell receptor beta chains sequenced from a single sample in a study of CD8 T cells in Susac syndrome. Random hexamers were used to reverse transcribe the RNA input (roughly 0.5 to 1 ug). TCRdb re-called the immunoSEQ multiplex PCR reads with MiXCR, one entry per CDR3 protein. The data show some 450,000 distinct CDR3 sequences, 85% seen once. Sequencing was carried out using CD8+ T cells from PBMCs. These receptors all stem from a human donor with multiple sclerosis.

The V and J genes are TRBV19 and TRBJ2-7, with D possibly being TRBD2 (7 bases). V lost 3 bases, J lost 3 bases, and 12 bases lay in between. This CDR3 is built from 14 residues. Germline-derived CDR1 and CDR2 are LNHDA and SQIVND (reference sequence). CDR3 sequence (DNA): TGTGCCAGTAGTATGGGGGGGGCGGACTACGAGCAGTACTTC. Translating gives CASSMGGADYEQYF.

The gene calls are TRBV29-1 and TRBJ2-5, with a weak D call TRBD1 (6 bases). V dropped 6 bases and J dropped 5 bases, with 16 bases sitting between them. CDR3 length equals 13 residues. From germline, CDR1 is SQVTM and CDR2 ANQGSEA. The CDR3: CSVLRGELETQYF. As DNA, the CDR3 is TGCAGCGTCCTCAGGGGTGAGCTGGAGACCCAGTACTTC.

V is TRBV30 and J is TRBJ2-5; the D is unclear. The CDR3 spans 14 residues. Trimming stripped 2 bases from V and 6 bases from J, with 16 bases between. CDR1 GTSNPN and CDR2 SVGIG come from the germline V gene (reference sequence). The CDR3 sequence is CAWSPSIGLQTQYF. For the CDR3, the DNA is TGTGCCTGGAGTCCTTCCATTGGTCTACAGACCCAGTACTTC.

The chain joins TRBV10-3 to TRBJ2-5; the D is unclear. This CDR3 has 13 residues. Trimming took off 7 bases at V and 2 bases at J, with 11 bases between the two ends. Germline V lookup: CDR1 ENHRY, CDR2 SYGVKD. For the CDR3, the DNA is TGTGCCATCAAGAAGCCTTCTCAAGAGACCCAGTACTTC. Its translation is CAIKKPSQETQYF.

For the CDR3, the DNA is TGTGCCAGCAGTGAGGTGGGCTACAATGAGCAGTTCTTC. Its protein product is CASSEVGYNEQFF. The chain carries TRBV6-4 and TRBJ2-1; no clear D. The CDR3 is made up of 13 amino acids. V shed 3 bases and J shed 3 bases, with 6 bases lying between them. The germline V gene has CDR1 MRHNA and CDR2 SNTAGT.

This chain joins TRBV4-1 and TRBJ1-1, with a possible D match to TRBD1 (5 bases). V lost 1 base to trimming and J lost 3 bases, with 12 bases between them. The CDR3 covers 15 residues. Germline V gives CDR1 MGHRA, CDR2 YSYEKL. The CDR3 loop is CASSQVEGPYTEAFF. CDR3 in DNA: TGCGCCAGCAGCCAAGTTGAGGGGCCCTACACTGAAGCTTTCTTT.

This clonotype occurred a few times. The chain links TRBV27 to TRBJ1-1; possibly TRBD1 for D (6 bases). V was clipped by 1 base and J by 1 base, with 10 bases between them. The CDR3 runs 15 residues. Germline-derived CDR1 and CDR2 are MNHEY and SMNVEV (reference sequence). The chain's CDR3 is CASSLWGGGNTEAFF. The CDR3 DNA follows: TGTGCCAGCAGTTTATGGGGGGGCGGGAACACTGAAGCTTTCTTT.

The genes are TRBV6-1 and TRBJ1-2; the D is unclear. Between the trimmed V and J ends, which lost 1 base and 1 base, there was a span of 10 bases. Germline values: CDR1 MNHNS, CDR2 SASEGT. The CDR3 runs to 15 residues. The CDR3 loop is CASSEGASGNYGYTF. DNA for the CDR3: TGTGCCAGCAGTGAAGGAGCGTCGGGTAACTATGGCTACACCTTC.

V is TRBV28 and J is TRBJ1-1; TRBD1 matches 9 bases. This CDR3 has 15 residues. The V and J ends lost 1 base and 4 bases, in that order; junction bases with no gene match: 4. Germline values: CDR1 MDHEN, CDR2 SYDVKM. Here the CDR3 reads CASSLSGQGSTEAFF. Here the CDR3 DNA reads TGTGCCAGCAGTTTATCGGGACAGGGTTCCACTGAAGCTTTCTTT.

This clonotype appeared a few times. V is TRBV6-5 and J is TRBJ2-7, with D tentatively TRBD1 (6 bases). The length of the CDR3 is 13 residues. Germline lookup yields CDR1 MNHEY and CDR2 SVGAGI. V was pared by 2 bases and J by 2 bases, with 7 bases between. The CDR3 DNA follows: TGTGCCAGCAGTTACGGGGACACCTACGAGCAGTACTTC. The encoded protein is CASSYGDTYEQYF.

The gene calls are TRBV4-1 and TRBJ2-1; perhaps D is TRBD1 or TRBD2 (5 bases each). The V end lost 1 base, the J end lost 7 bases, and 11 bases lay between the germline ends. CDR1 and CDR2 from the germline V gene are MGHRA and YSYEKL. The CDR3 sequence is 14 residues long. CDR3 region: CASSQAGLANEQFF. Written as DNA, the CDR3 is TGCGCCAGCAGCCAAGCGGGGCTAGCAAATGAGCAGTTCTTC.

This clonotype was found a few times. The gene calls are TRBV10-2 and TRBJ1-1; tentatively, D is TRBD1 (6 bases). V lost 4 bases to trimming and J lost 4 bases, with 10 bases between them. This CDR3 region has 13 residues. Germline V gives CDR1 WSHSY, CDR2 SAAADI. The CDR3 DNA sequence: TGCGCCAGCAGTGTGGGGGCTGTCACTGAAGCTTTCTTT. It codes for CASSVGAVTEAFF.

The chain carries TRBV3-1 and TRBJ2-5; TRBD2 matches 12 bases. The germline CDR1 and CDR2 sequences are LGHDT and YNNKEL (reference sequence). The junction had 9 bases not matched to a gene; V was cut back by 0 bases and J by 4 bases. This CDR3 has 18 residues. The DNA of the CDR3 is TGTGCCAGCAGCCAAGACTGGTCTAGCGGGGGGGCGCGAGAGACCCAGTACTTC. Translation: CASSQDWSSGGARETQYF.

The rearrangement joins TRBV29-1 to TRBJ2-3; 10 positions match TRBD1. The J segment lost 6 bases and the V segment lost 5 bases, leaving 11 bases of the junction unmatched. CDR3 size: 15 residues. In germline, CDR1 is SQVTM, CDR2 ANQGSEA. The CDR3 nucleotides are TGCAGCGTTACGTCCGGGACAGGGGATTGGGATACGCAGTATTTT. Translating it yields CSVTSGTGDWDTQYF.

CDR3: CSVTAVEAFF. The CDR3 DNA follows: TGCAGCGTTACCGCAGTAGAAGCTTTCTTT. V usage is TRBV29-1 and J usage is TRBJ1-1, with D unresolved. Germline CDR1 reads SQVTM; CDR2 reads ANQGSEA. Trimming pared 5 bases from V and 8 bases from J, leaving 9 bases between. The CDR3 is made up of 10 amino acids.

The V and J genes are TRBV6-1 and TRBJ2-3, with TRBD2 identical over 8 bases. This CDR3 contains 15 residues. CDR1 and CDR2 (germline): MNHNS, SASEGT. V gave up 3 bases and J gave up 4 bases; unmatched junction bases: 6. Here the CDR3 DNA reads TGTGCCAGCAGTGACCCGCCGGGAGGGTCAGATACGCAGTATTTT. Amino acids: CASSDPPGGSDTQYF.

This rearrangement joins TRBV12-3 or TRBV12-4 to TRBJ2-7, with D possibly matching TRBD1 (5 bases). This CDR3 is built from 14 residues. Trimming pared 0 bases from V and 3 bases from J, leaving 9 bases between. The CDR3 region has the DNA TGTGCCAGCAGTTTAGCAGCAGGGATCTACGAGCAGTACTTC. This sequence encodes CASSLAAGIYEQYF.

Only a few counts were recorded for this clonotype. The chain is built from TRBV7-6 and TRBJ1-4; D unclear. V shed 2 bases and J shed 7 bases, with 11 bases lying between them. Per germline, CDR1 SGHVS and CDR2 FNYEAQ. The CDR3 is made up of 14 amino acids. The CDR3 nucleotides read TGTGCCAGCAGCTTAAGCCTGGCCGGTGAAAAACTGTTTTTT. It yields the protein CASSLSLAGEKLFF. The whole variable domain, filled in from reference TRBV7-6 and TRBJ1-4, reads GAGVSQSPRYKVTKRGQDVALRCDPISGHVSLYWYRQALGQGPEFLTYFNYEAQQDKSGLPNDRFSAERPEGSISTLTIQRTEQRDSAMYRCASSLSLAGEKLFFGSGTQLSVL.

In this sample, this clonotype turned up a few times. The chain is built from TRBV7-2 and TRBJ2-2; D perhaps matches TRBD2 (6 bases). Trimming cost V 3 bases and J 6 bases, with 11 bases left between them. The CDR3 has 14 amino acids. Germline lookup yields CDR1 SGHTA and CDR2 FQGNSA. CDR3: CASSFRRGSGELFF. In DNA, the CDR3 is TGTGCCAGCAGCTTTAGGAGGGGTTCCGGGGAGCTGTTTTTT.

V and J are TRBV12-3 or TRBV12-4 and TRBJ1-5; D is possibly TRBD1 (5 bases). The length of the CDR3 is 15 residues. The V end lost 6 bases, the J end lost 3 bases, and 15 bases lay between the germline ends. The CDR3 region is CASSLGGSINQPQHF. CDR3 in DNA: TGTGCCAGCAGCCTCGGGGGGTCGATCAATCAGCCCCAGCATTTT.

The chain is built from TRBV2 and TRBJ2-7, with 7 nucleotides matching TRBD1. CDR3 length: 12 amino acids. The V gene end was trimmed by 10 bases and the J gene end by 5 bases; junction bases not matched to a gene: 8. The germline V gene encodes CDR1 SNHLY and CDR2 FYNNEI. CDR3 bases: TGTGCCACCCTGGACAGGTTCCACGAGCAGTACTTC. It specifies CATLDRFHEQYF.

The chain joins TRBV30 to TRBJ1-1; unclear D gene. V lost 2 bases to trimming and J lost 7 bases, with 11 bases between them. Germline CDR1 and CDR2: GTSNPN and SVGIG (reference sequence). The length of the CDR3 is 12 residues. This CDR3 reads CAWSKGFLEAFF. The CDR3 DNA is TGTGCCTGGAGTAAGGGCTTTCTTGAAGCTTTCTTT.

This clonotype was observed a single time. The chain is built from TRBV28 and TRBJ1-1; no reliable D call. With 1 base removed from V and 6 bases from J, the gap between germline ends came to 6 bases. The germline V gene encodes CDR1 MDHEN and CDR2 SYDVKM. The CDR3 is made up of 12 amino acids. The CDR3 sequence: CASSLSPSEAFF. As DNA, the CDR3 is TGTGCCAGCAGTTTATCGCCTTCTGAAGCTTTCTTT.

The CDR3 DNA reads as TGTGCTAGTGGGTTAGAGTCGGACGGAGTATATTTCACCTACAATGAGCAGTTCTTC. Translation gives CASGLESDGVYFTYNEQFF. The chain has TRBV12-5 and TRBJ2-1; no clear D gene. Germline-derived CDR1 and CDR2 are LGHNT and FRNRAP. The CDR3 sequence is 19 residues long. The V gene lost 6 bases and the J gene lost 2 bases, with 26 bases spanning the gap.

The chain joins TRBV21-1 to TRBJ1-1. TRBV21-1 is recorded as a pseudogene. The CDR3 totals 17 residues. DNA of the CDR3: TGTGCCAGCAGCAAAGAACCCGTGGAGGGCAGGGGCACTGAAGCTTTCTTT. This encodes CASSKEPVEGRGTEAFF.

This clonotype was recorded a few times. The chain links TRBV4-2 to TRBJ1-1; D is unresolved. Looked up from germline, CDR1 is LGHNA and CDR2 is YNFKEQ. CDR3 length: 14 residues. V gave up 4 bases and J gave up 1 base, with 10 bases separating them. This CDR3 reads CASSRHNGNTEAFF. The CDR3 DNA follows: TGTGCCAGCAGCCGTCACAACGGGAACACTGAAGCTTTCTTT.

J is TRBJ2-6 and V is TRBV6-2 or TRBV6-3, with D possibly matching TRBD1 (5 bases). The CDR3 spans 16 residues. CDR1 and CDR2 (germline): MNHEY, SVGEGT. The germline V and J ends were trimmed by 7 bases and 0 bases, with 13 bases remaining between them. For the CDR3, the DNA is TGTGCCAGCACAGGAGTTCAGGGCTCTGGGGCCAACGTCCTGACTTTC. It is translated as CASTGVQGSGANVLTF.

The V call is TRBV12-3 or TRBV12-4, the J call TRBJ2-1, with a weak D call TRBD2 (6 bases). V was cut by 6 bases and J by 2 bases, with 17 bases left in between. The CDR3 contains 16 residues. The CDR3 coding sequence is TGTGCCAGCAGCCTTAATATGTGGGGGGCCTACAATGAGCAGTTCTTC. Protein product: CASSLNMWGAYNEQFF.

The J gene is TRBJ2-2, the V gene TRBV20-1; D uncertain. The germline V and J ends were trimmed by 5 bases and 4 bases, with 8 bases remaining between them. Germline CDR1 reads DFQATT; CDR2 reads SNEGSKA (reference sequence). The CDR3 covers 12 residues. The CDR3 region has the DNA TGCAGTGCTCCGCAGAGCACCGGGGAGCTGTTTTTT. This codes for CSAPQSTGELFF.

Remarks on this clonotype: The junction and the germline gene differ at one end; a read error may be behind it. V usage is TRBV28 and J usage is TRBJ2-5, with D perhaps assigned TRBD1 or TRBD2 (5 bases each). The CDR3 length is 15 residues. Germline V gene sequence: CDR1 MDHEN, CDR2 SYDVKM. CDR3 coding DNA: TGTGCCAGCAGTCCCACGACGGGGCTCCCAGAGACCCAGCACTTC. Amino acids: CASSPTTGLPETQHF.

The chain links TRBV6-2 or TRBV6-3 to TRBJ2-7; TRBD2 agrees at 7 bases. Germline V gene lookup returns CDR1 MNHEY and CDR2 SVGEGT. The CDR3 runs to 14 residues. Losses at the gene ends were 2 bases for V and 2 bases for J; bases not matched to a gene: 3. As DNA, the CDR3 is TGTGCCAGCAGTTACGCTAGCGGAGCCTACGAGCAGTACTTC. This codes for CASSYASGAYEQYF.

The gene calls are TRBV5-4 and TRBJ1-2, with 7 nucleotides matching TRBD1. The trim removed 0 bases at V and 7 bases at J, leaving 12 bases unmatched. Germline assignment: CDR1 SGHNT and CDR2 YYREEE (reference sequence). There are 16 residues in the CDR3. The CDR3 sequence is CASSLEQGTSPGGYTF. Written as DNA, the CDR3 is TGTGCCAGCAGCTTGGAACAGGGGACATCCCCAGGTGGCTACACCTTC.